This T cell receptor beta chain derives from a study of T cell repertoires in cytomegalovirus infection (dated by TCRdb to between 2019 and 2020). General notes on the study: Donor HLA type was relevant to the analysis, because carriage of CMV infection together with the matching HLA type was indicated by public TCR beta signatures. Study-level results and caveats: Cumulative frequency of public TCR beta family members discriminated carriers of CMV infection plus the relevant HLA type in this cohort and an independent approximately 350-donor cohort. The ex vivo response was dominated by HLA-C-restricted CMV-specific TCR beta clonotypes, which also provided the single most frequent clonotype in two of eight donors.

Trimming removed 0 bases from V and 6 bases from J; the gene matches leave 5 bases unexplained. There are 15 amino acids in the CDR3, from cysteine to phenylalanine inclusive. Left in the record is the CDR3 DNA by itself, 45 bases read in frame from the first base. The germline V gene provides CDR1 MRHNA and CDR2 SNTAGT. As for this clonotype: Its antigen is still unknown. Base qualities are not provided; no much larger clone lies one nucleotide away.

TCRdb records Illumina HiSeq 1500 as the sequencer. The public reads were run again by TCRdb, first through fastp at Q25 and then through MiXCR, and only productive beta chains were kept. Each record represents a unique CDR3 protein, reported with the most common genes and DNA among its rows. Present in this sample are 150,000 to 200,000 distinct CDR3 sequences, about a sixth of which were seen just once. Around 20% of the sample is in the top ten clones. Sequencing used CD8+ T cells from PBMCs. The TCR was taken from a human donor in good health (CMV status not recorded). Some clones in this sample may be carry-over from other donors' samples. This receptor chain uses TRBV6-4 and TRBJ2-3; TRBD2 aligns with 8 central bases. The nucleotide sequence is TGTGCCAGCAGTGACTCCAGCGGGGGTAGCGATACGCAGTATTTT. This sequence encodes CASSDSSGGSDTQYF.